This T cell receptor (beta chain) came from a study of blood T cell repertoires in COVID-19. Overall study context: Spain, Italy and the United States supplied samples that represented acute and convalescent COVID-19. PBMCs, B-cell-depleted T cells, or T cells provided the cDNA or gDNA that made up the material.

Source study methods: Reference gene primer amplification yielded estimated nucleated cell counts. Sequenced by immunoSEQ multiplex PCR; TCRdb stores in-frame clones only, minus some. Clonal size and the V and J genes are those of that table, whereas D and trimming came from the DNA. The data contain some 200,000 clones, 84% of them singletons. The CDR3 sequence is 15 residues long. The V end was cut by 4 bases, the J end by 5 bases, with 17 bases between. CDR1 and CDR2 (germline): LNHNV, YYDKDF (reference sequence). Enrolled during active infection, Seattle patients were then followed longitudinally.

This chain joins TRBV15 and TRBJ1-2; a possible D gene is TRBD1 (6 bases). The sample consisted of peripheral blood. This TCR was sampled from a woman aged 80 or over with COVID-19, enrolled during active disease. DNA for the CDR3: TGTGCCACCAGCACGCAGCAGGGGCCTATTTATGGCTACACCTTC. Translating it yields CATSTQQGPIYGYTF.